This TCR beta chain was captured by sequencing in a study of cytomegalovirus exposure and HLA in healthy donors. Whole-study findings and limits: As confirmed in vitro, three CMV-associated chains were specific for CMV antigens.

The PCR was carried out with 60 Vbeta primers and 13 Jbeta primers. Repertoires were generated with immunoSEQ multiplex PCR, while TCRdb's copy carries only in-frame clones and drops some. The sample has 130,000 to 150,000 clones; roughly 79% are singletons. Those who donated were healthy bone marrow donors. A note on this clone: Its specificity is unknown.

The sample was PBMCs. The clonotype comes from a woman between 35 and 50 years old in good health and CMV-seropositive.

The CDR3 here is CASSTSGGVTDTQYF. In DNA, the CDR3 is TGTGCCAGTAGTACAAGCGGGGGGGTCACAGATACGCAGTATTTT. The chain employs TRBV19 and TRBJ2-3, with TRBD2 matching over 10 bases. From germline, CDR1 is LNHDA and CDR2 SQIVND (reference sequence). There are 15 residues in the CDR3. The V gene end was trimmed by 4 bases and the J gene end by 2 bases; junction bases not matched to a gene: 3.